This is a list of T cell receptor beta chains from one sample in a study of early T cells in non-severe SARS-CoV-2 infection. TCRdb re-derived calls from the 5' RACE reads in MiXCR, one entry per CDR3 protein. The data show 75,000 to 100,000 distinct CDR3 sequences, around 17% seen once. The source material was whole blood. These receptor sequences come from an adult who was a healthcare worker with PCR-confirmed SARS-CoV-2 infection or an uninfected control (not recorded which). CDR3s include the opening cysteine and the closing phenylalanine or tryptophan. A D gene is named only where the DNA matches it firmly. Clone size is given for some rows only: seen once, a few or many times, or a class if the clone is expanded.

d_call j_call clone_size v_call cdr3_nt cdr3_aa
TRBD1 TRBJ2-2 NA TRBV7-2 TGTGCCAGCAGCTTAAATGGACAGGGGATCGCCGGGGAGCTGTTTTTT CASSLNGQGIAGELFF
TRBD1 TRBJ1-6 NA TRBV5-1 TGCGCCAGCAGCGGGACAGGGCGGAATTCACCCCTCCACTTT CASSGTGRNSPLHF
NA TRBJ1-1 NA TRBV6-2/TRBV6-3 TGTGCCAGCAGTTACCAGCCTTCGGAAACTGAAGCTTTCTTT CASSYQPSETEAFF
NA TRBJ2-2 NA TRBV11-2 TGTGCCAATCAGGTCCGGGGCAGGATGAACACCGGGGAGCTGTTTTTT CANQVRGRMNTGELFF
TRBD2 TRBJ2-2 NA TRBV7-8 TGTGCCAGCAGTTCTGGACTAGCGGCCCTCGGGGGGACCGGGGAGCTGTTTTTT CASSSGLAALGGTGELFF
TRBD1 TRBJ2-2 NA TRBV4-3 TGCGCCAGCAGCCTGTCGACAGGGGGCACCGGGGAGCTGTTTTTT CASSLSTGGTGELFF
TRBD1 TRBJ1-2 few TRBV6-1 TGTGCCAGCAGACTTGACAGGGGGCTTTATGGCTACACCTTC CASRLDRGLYGYTF
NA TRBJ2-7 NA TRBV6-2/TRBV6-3 TGTGCCAGCAGTTACTCGATTGCGGGGGACATCTACGAGCAGTACTTC CASSYSIAGDIYEQYF
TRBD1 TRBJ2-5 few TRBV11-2 TGTGCCAGCGCGAGGGACAGGGGAAGCCAAGAGACCCAGTACTTC CASARDRGSQETQYF
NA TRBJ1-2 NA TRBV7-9 TGTGCCAGCAGCCGATCAGGGGTTGGAGGCTACACCTTC CASSRSGVGGYTF
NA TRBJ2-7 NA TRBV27 TGTGCCAGCAGGGGGGCCCGCACTGCGTACGAGCAGTACTTC CASRGARTAYEQYF
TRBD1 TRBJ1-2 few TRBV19 TGTGCCAGTAGTATCACAGGGGCGGATGGCTACACCTTC CASSITGADGYTF
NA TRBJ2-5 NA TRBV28 TGTGCCAGCAGCCCGGCCGGCGGGACCCAGTACTTC CASSPAGGTQYF
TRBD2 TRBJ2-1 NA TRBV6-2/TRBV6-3 TGTGCCAGCAGTCTAGCGGGGGGTATCTATGAGCAGTTCTTC CASSLAGGIYEQFF
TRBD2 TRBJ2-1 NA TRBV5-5 TGTGCCAGCAGTACTACCGGGACTAGTCACAATGAGCAGTTCTTC CASSTTGTSHNEQFF
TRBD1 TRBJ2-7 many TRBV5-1 TGCGCCAGCAGCCCGGGGGACAGGGTCCACGAGCAGTACTTC CASSPGDRVHEQYF
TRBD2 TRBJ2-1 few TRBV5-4 TGTGCCAGCAGCTTAGCCGGGACTAGATCCGGTGAGCAGTTCTTC CASSLAGTRSGEQFF
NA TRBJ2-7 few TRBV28 TGTGCCAGCAGCCGTGGGACTTCCTACGAGCAGTACTTC CASSRGTSYEQYF
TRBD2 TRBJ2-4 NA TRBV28 TGTGCCAGCAGTTCCGGACTAGCAAACATTCAGTACTTC CASSSGLANIQYF
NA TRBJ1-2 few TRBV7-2 TGTGCCAGCAGCTTAACCGTGGGGTCAATTGCACCCTATGGCTACACCTTC CASSLTVGSIAPYGYTF
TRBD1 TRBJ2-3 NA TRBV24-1 TGTGCCACCAGTGATCCACAGGGGCCCGCAGATACGCAGTATTTT CATSDPQGPADTQYF
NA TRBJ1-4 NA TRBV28 TGTGCCAGCAGCTCATCCCATCGATATGCAACTAATGAAAAACTGTTTTTT CASSSSHRYATNEKLFF
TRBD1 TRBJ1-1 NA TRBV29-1 TGCAGCGTTGGTGTCAGGGGGCGAAACACTGAAGCTTTCTTT CSVGVRGRNTEAFF
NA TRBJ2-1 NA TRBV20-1 TGCAGTGCTAGAGAAAGCGGGCGTAGCTCCTACAATGAGCAGTTCTTC CSARESGRSSYNEQFF
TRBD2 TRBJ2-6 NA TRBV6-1 TGTGCCAGCAGTGAGACTAGCACTGGGGCCAACGTCCTGACTTTC CASSETSTGANVLTF
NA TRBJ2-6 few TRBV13 TGTGCCAGCAGCTTGAGGGCTGGGGCCAACGTCCTGACTTTC CASSLRAGANVLTF
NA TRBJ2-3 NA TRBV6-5 TGTGCCAGCAGTTACTCGGAGAACACAGATACGCAGTATTTT CASSYSENTDTQYF
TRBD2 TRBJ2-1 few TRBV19 TGTGCCACCACCTACGGGGGGGCAGGAGAGCAGTTCTTC CATTYGGAGEQFF
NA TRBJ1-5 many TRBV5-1 TGCGCCAGCAGCTTGGGGACGGGGGTAGGTAATCAGCCCCAGCATTTT CASSLGTGVGNQPQHF
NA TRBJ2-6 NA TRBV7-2 TGTGCCGGCGAGCCCTTTCGCTCTGGGGCCAACGTCCTGACTTTC CAGEPFRSGANVLTF
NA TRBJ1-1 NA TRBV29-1 TGCAGCGTTACTAAAGGGGAGCCTGAAGCTTTCTTT CSVTKGEPEAFF
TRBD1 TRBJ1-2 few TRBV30 TGTGCCTGGGACCCGACAGGGGACTATGGCTACACCTTC CAWDPTGDYGYTF
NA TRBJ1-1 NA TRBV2 TGTGCCAGCAGCCTATGGGGGACCCTCAAAGGGGCTTTCTTT CASSLWGTLKGAFF
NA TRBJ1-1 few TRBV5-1 TGCGCCAGCAGCTTGGGTTGGGGAAAACCCACTGAAGCTTTCTTT CASSLGWGKPTEAFF
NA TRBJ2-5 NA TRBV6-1 TGTGCCAGCAGTGAAGGTGTTGGGGGAGGAGAGACCCAGTACTTC CASSEGVGGGETQYF
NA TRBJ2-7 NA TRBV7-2 TGTGCCAGCAGCTTTAAGGTCAGCTCCTACGAGCAGTACTTC CASSFKVSSYEQYF
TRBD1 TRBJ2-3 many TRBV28 TGTGCCAGCTATAGGACAGGGGGCGCAAGCCAGTATTTT CASYRTGGASQYF
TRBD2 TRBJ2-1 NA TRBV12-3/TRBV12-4 TGTGCCAGTACGAGCGGGGGGGCTAATGAGCAGTTCTTC CASTSGGANEQFF
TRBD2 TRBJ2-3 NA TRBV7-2 TGTGCCAGCAGCTGGACTAGCGGGGGGGCATACACAGATACGCAGTATTTT CASSWTSGGAYTDTQYF
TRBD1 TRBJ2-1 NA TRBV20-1 TGCAGTGCTAGCCACCGGGACAGGGATGATGAGCAGTTCTTC CSASHRDRDDEQFF